This TCR beta chain appears in the sequencing data of a study of blood T cell repertoires in COVID-19. In the study overall: From T cells, B-cell-depleted T cells, or PBMCs came the material, which was cDNA or gDNA.

Trimming removed 3 bases from V and 1 base from J; junction bases left unmatched: 1. Germline CDR1 SGHKS, CDR2 YYEKEE (reference sequence). The CDR3 is 15 amino acids. TCRdb keeps only in-frame clones here, not all; method: immunoSEQ multiplex PCR. The sample includes 150,000 to 200,000 clones, more than 70% of them seen just once. This sequence originates from a middle-aged man with active or convalescent COVID-19. The material sequenced was peripheral blood. V usage is TRBV5-5 and J usage is TRBJ2-2; 9 bases line up with TRBD1. The CDR3 region is CASSSGQGNTGELFF. The CDR3 DNA reads as TGTGCCAGCAGCTCGGGACAGGGGAACACCGGGGAGCTGTTTTTT.